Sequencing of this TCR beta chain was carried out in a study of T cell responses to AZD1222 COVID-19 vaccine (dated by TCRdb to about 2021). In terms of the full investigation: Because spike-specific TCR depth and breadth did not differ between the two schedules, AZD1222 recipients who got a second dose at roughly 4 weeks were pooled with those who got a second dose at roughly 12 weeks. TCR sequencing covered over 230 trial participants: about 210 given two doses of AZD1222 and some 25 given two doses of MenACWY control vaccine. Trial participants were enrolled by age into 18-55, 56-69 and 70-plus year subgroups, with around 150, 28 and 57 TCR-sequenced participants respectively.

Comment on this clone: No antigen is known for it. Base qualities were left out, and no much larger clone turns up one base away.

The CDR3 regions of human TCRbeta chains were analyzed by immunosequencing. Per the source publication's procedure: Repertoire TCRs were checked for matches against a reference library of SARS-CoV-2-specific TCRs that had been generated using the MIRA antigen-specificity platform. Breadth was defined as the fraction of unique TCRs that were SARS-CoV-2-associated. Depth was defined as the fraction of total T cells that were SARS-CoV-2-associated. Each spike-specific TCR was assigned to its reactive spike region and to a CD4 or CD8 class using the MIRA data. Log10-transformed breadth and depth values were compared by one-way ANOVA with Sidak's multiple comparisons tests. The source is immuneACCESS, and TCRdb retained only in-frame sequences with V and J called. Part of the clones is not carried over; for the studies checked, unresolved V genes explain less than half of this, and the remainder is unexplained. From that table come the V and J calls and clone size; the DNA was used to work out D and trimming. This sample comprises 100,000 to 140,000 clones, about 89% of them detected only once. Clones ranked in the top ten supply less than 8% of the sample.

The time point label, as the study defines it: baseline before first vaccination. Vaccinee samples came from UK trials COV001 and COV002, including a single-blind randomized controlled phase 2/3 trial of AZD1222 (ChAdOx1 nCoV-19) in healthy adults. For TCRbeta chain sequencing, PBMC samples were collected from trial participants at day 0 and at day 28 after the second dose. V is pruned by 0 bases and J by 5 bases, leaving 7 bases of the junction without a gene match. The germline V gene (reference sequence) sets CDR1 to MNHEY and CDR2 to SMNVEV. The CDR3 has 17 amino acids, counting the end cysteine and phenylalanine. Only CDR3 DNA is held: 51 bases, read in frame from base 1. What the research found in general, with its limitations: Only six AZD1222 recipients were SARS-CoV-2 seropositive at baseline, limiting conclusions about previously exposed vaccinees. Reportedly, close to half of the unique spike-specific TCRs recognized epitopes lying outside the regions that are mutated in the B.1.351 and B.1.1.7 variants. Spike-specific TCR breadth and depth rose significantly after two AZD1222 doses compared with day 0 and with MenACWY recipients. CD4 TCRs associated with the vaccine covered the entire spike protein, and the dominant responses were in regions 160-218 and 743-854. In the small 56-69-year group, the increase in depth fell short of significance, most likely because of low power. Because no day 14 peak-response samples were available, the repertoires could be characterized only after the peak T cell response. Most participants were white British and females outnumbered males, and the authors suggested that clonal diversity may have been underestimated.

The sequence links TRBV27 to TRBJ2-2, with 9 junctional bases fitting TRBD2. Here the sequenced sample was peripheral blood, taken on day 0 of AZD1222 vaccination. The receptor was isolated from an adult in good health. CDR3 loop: CASSLSRIAGVTGELFF. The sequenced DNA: TGTGCCAGCAGTTTATCGCGAATAGCGGGAGTTACCGGGGAGCTGTTTTTT.